This entry features one T cell receptor beta chain sequence. The sample originates from a study of blood T cell repertoires in COVID-19. Study background: Sample material is recorded as cDNA or gDNA derived from T cells, B-cell-depleted T cells, or PBMCs.

The length of the CDR3 is 12 residues. V dropped 5 bases and J dropped 0 bases, with 2 bases sitting between them. The germline V gene has CDR1 LNHDA and CDR2 SQIVND (reference sequence). Using immunoSEQ multiplex PCR, the repertoire was profiled, and TCRdb retains in-frame clones only, with some absent. The sample lists over 150,000 clones; around 83% were seen once. This TCR came from a woman between 65 and 79 years old with COVID-19, enrolled during active disease. The genes are TRBV19 and TRBJ1-3, with no clear D. Sequenced sample: peripheral blood. CDR3 region: CASSLSGNTIYF. The CDR3 DNA sequence: TGTGCCAGTAGTCTCTCTGGAAACACCATATATTTT. Filled out from reference TRBV19 and TRBJ1-3, the complete variable domain reads DGGITQSPKYLFRKEGQNVTLSCEQNLNHDAMYWYRQDPGQGLRLIYYSQIVNDFQKGDIAEGYSVSREKKESFPLTVTSAQKNPTAFYLCASSLSGNTIYFGEGSWLTVV.